The entry below gives a single TCR beta chain sequence along with its context. Other nucleotide sequences from this sample produce the same CDR3. In germline, CDR1 is LNHDA, CDR2 SQIVND (reference sequence). This CDR3 is built from 15 residues. The V segment lost 2 bases and the J segment 0 bases; nucleotides outside the gene matches: 0. This sample stems from a study of shared clonotypes between healthy human individuals. Only in-frame clones appear in the TCRdb table, and some are missing; sequencing was by immunoSEQ multiplex PCR. This repertoire shows roughly 650,000 clones, 97% found once; its top ten account for roughly 0.055%.

The sequence was obtained from a woman under 40 in good health. This chain links TRBV19 with TRBJ2-1; 8 nucleotides match TRBD2. Sequencing used naive CD4+ T cells sorted from blood. Subset specified: CD45RA+ positively selected. CDR3 protein: CASSISGSSYNEQFF. The CDR3, as DNA: TGTGCCAGTAGTATAAGCGGGAGCTCCTACAATGAGCAGTTCTTC.